The sequence of this T cell receptor beta chain was determined in a study of blood T cell repertoires in COVID-19. The J segment lost 4 bases and the V segment lost 3 bases, leaving 11 bases of the junction unmatched. The CDR3 is 17 residues long. Per the germline V gene, CDR1 is MDHEN and CDR2 is SYDVKM. Sequenced by immunoSEQ multiplex PCR; TCRdb stores in-frame clones only, minus some. The sample consists of about 150,000 clones, about 85% of them appearing once. The TCR comes from a human donor with acute or convalescent COVID-19. The donor label of this sample is uncertain. This chain joins TRBV28 and TRBJ2-2, with 7 nucleotides matching TRBD2. The sample was peripheral blood. CDR3 residues: CASSFPGIAGATGELFF. The CDR3 DNA is TGTGCCAGCAGTTTTCCGGGAATAGCGGGTGCCACCGGGGAGCTGTTTTTT.